This TCR beta chain emerged from a study of T cells in localized non-small cell lung cancer. The ends were cut back, 2 bases at V and 0 bases at J, with 11 bases in the middle. Per germline, CDR1 KGHSH and CDR2 LQKENI. This CDR3 comprises 16 residues. Produced via immunoSEQ multiplex PCR; TCRdb's table is partial and in-frame only. The profile covers 2,000 or so clones, with 15% to 20% appearing a single time and 20% to 25% taken by the ten largest. The sample in question was lung tumor tissue, obtained before any cancer treatment. The genes are TRBV18 and TRBJ1-5; unclear D gene. The TCR originated in a female donor at least 60 years old with stage I squamous cell lung carcinoma. The DNA for the CDR3 is TGTGCCAGCTCACCAACCGGAGACCATAGCAATCAGCCCCAGCATTTT. Its translation: CASSPTGDHSNQPQHF.